A single sample is the source of the 5 T cell receptor beta chains below, sequenced in a study of shared clonotypes between healthy human individuals. The table came from immunoSEQ multiplex PCR; TCRdb's copy has only in-frame clones and leaves some out. The data hold approximately 980,000 clones, with less than 85% observed a single time. Sequenced input: memory CD4+ T cells sorted from blood. Subset denoted: CD45RA-negative fraction. These receptors originate from a man between 18 and 29 years old in good health.

The CDR3 reads CASSSDGQTGIQYF. In nucleotides, the CDR3 is TGCGCCAGCAGCTCCGACGGACAGACGGGCATTCAGTACTTC. The chain is built from TRBV5-1 and TRBJ2-4, with D maybe TRBD1 (6 bases). The germline gives CDR1 SGHRS, CDR2 YFSETQ. V was clipped by 3 bases and J by 9 bases, with 16 bases between them. The CDR3 length is 14 residues.

The V call is TRBV5-4, the J call TRBJ2-7, with D possibly being TRBD2 (5 bases). CDR1 is SGHNT and CDR2 is YYREEE in the germline V gene (reference sequence). V was pared by 4 bases and J by 2 bases, with 16 bases between. The CDR3 has 15 residues. CDR3 nucleotide sequence: TGTGCCAGCAGCCGGGGTGTAGGGCCCACCTACGAGCAGTACTTC. Protein product: CASSRGVGPTYEQYF.

The rearrangement links TRBV5-1 to TRBJ1-2; the D is unclear. CDR1 and CDR2 (germline): SGHRS, YFSETQ. The V end lost 0 bases, the J end lost 10 bases, and 10 bases lay between the germline ends. This CDR3 has 12 amino acids. This CDR3 reads CASSLGWDAYTF. The CDR3 DNA reads TGCGCCAGCAGCTTGGGATGGGATGCCTACACCTTC.

The chain has TRBV6-4 and TRBJ1-5; D is uncertain. This CDR3 is 15 amino acids long. V was shortened by 4 bases and J by 0 bases, with 10 bases between the two germline ends. CDR1 MRHNA and CDR2 SNTAGT come from the germline V gene. CDR3 DNA sequence: TGTGCCAGCAGTGTTTACTGGAATAGCAATCAGCCCCAGCATTTT. It codes for CASSVYWNSNQPQHF.

This rearrangement joins TRBV5-1 to TRBJ1-1, with 8 bases matching TRBD1. J lost 0 bases, V lost 5 bases, and 9 bases had no gene match. Germline CDR1 SGHRS, CDR2 YFSETQ. CDR3 length: 16 amino acids. CDR3 sequence: CASRPRDRSMNTEAFF. DNA for the CDR3: TGCGCCAGCAGACCTCGGGACAGGAGCATGAACACTGAAGCTTTCTTT. The variable domain in full, completed from reference TRBV5-1 and TRBJ1-1, reads KAGVTQTPRYLIKTRGQQVTLSCSPISGHRSVSWYQQTPGQGLQFLFEYFSETQRNKGNFPGRFSGRQFSNSRSEMNVSTLELGDSALYLCASRPRDRSMNTEAFFGQGTRLTVV.